One and the same sample provided the 3 T cell receptor beta chains below, sequenced in a study of blood T cell repertoires in COVID-19. Only in-frame clones appear in the TCRdb table, and some are missing; sequencing was by immunoSEQ multiplex PCR. The table lists around 110,000 clones, 76% of them singletons. The source material was peripheral blood. These TCRs come from an elderly man with COVID-19, enrolled during active disease.

CDR3 DNA sequence: TGTGCCAGCAGTGCCCTGACGGGTCGCCACTACGAGCAGTACTTC. Amino acids: CASSALTGRHYEQYF. The chain combines TRBV28 with TRBJ2-7; no firm D call. The CDR3 has 15 residues. Trimming removed 5 bases at V and 3 bases at J, with 17 bases between. The germline V gene encodes CDR1 MDHEN and CDR2 SYDVKM.

V usage is TRBV3-1 (or the pseudogene TRBV3-2) and J usage is TRBJ1-4, with 7 bases identical to TRBD1. CDR3 length: 14 amino acids. With V trimmed by 5 bases and J by 5 bases, 5 bases remained unmatched. Germline V gene lookup returns CDR1 LGHDT and CDR2 YNNKEL (reference sequence). The CDR3 region is CASSLRQGNEKLFF. CDR3 nucleotide sequence: TGTGCCAGCAGCTTAAGACAGGGAAATGAAAAACTGTTTTTT.

This CDR3 is CASSLADTYEQYF. CDR3 nucleotide sequence: TGTGCCAGCAGCTTGGCAGATACCTACGAGCAGTACTTC. The rearrangement joins TRBV7-9 to TRBJ2-7, with D unclear. The CDR3 sequence is 13 residues long. Germline V gene lookup returns CDR1 SEHNR and CDR2 FQNEAQ (reference sequence). Trimming pared 3 bases from V and 2 bases from J, leaving 8 bases between.